The entry below gives a single T cell receptor (beta chain) sequence along with its context. Its target is unknown. The same CDR3 can be traced to other DNA sequences in this sample. The entry originates in a study of shared clonotypes between healthy human individuals. Study-wide background: A donor's plate count was three for CD4 naive and three for CD4 memory; CD8 naive had two and CD8 memory one.

Germline values: CDR1 SNHLY, CDR2 FYNNEI. Trimming pared 6 bases from V and 2 bases from J, leaving 8 bases between. The CDR3 spans 13 residues. The study's findings and limits: Generation of non-shared clonotypes was less probable than generation of clonotypes shared by all four donors.

Assay: immunoSEQ multiplex PCR; the TCRdb copy retains only in-frame clones and omits some. Of 300,000 to 350,000 clones listed, more than 60% are singletons. The chain links TRBV2 to TRBJ1-5; D is unclear. This sequence was found in a man younger than 45 in good health. The sequenced sample was memory CD4+ T cells sorted from blood. Subset of the sample: CD45RA-negative fraction. The DNA of the CDR3 is TGTGCCAGCAGGGTGACGGGCAATCAGCCCCAGCATTTT. This gives the protein CASRVTGNQPQHF.